The rows below give T cell receptor beta chains drawn from one sample of a study of T cells after yellow fever vaccination. MiXCR, run by TCRdb on the 5' RACE reads, gives a single entry per CDR3 protein. The sample contains under 200,000 distinct CDR3 sequences, 5.5% to 7.5% of which appear only once. The starting material was CD4+ T cells sorted from PBMCs, obtained roughly 5 days after the first yellow fever vaccination. These receptors were taken from a man between 18 and 29 years old who received the YFV17D yellow fever vaccine. The CDR3 runs from the conserved cysteine through the conserved F or W. A D gene is named only where the DNA matches it firmly. Size is omitted from some rows. Given values are once, few, many or a class for expanded clones.

D gene: .; V gene: TRBV7-8; clone size: .; J gene: TRBJ1-5; CDR3 DNA: TGTGCCAGCAGCTTGGCAGGGACGAGCTCTAATCAGCCCCAGCATTTT; CDR3 protein: CASSLAGTSSNQPQHF
D gene: .; V gene: TRBV20-1; clone size: many; J gene: TRBJ1-5; CDR3 DNA: TGCAGTGCTGTCGGGAATCCCAATCAGCCCCAGCATTTT; CDR3 protein: CSAVGNPNQPQHF
D gene: TRBD1; V gene: TRBV30; clone size: few; J gene: TRBJ2-7; CDR3 DNA: TGTGCCTGGAGTCCAACCGGGACAGGGGCGGTCGAGCAGTACTTC; CDR3 protein: CAWSPTGTGAVEQYF
D gene: .; V gene: TRBV12-5; clone size: few; J gene: TRBJ2-4; CDR3 DNA: TGTGCTAGTGGTTTAGGGACTCCAGCCAAAAACATTCAGTACTTC; CDR3 protein: CASGLGTPAKNIQYF
D gene: TRBD2; V gene: TRBV5-1; clone size: .; J gene: TRBJ2-1; CDR3 DNA: TGCGCCAGCAGCTTGGGGAGCGGGGTCAATGAGCAGTTCTTC; CDR3 protein: CASSLGSGVNEQFF
D gene: .; V gene: TRBV7-3; clone size: many; J gene: TRBJ1-1; CDR3 DNA: TGTGCCAGCAGCCAGGGACATCAGACTGAAGCTTTCTTT; CDR3 protein: CASSQGHQTEAFF
D gene: .; V gene: TRBV14; clone size: few; J gene: TRBJ2-2; CDR3 DNA: TGTGCCAGCAGCCGTTGGACCGGGGAGCTGTTTTTT; CDR3 protein: CASSRWTGELFF
D gene: .; V gene: TRBV27; clone size: many; J gene: TRBJ1-5; CDR3 DNA: TGTGCCACCCGAGACGGGATGGGCAATCAGCCCCAGCATTTT; CDR3 protein: CATRDGMGNQPQHF
D gene: TRBD2; V gene: TRBV5-1; clone size: many; J gene: TRBJ2-3; CDR3 DNA: TGCGCCAGCAGCTTGGCCGGGACTAGCGGAGATACGCAGTATTTT; CDR3 protein: CASSLAGTSGDTQYF
D gene: TRBD2; V gene: TRBV14; clone size: few; J gene: TRBJ2-3; CDR3 DNA: TGTGCCAGCAGCCCCCGAGGACTAGCGGATGCCACAGATACGCAGTATTTT; CDR3 protein: CASSPRGLADATDTQYF
D gene: TRBD2; V gene: TRBV6-1; clone size: .; J gene: TRBJ2-7; CDR3 DNA: TGTGCCAGCCGAGGATTGGGGGGGGTCTACGAGCAGTACTTC; CDR3 protein: CASRGLGGVYEQYF